This T cell receptor beta chain was sequenced for a study of blood T cell repertoires in COVID-19. Germline values: CDR1 MDHEN, CDR2 SYDVKM. V trimming: 1 base; J trimming: 2 bases; junction bases outside the gene matches: 2. The length of the CDR3 is 14 residues. Clones were read by immunoSEQ multiplex PCR, and TCRdb kept only the in-frame ones, dropping some. The table includes about 200,000 clones, 70% to 90% detected once. This chain connects TRBV28 to TRBJ2-7; 7 bases map to TRBD1. What was sequenced was peripheral blood. The TCR comes from a man in his fifties or sixties with COVID-19, enrolled during active disease. The CDR3 nucleotides are TGTGCCAGCAGTTTATCCGGACAGGCCTACGAGCAGTACTTC. Translating it yields CASSLSGQAYEQYF.